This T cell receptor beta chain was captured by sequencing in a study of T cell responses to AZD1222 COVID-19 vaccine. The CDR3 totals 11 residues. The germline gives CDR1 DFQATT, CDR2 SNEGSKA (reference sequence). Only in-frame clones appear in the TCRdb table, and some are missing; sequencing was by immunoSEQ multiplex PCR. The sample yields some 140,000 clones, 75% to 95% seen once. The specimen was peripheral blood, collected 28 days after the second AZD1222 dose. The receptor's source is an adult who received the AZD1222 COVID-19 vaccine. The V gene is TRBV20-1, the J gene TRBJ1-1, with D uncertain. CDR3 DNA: TGCAGCCCCCACGAGGTCACTGAAGCTTTCTTT. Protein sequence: CSPHEVTEAFF.